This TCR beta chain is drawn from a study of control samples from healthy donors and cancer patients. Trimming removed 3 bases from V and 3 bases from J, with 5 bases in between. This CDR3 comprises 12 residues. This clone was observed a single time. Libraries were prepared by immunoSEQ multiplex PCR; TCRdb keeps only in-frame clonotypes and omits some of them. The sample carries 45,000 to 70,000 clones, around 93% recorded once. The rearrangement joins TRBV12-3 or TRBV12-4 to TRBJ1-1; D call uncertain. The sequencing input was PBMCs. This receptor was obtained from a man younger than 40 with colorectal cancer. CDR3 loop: CASSLGYTEAFF. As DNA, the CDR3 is TGTGCCAGCAGTTTGGGTTACACTGAAGCTTTCTTT.